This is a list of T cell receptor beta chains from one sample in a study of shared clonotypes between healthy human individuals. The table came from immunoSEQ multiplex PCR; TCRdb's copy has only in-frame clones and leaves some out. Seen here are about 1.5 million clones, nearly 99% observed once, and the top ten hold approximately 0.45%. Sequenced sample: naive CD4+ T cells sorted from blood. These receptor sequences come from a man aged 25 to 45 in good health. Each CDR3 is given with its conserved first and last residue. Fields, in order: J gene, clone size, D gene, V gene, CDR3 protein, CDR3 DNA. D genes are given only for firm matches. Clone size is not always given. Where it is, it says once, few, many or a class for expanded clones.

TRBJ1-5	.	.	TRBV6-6	CASSSPVKPQHF	TGTGCCAGCAGTTCTCCTGTAAAACCCCAGCATTTT
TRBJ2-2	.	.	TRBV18	CASSPRDTGELFF	TGTGCCAGCTCACCGAGGGACACCGGGGAGCTGTTTTTT
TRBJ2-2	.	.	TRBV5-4	CASSLAPTNTGELFF	TGTGCCAGCAGCTTGGCCCCGACGAACACCGGGGAGCTGTTTTTT
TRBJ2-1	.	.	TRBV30	CAYGLSYNEQFF	TGTGCCTACGGACTGTCCTACAATGAGCAGTTCTTC
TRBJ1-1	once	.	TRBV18	CASSPGWGYDTEAFF	TGTGCCAGCTCACCGGGATGGGGCTATGACACTGAAGCTTTCTTT
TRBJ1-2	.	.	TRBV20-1	CSATSRGYTF	TGCAGTGCTACATCTAGGGGCTACACCTTC
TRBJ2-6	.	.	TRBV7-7	CASSSQGANVLTF	TGTGCCAGCAGCTCACAGGGGGCCAACGTCCTGACTTTC
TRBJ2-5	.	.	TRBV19	CASSIQGRRETQYF	TGTGCCAGTAGTATTCAAGGGAGGCGGGAGACCCAGTACTTC
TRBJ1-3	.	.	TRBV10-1	CASSRKNGNTIYF	TGCGCCAGCAGCCGGAAGAATGGAAACACCATATATTTT
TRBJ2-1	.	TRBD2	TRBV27	CASSLTSGDNEQFF	TGTGCCAGCAGCCTGACTAGCGGGGATAATGAGCAGTTCTTC
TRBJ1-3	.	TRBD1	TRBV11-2	CASSLEGQHSGNTIYF	TGTGCCAGCAGCTTAGAGGGACAGCACTCTGGAAACACCATATATTTT
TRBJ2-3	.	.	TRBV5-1	CASSRWNSGGGTDTQYF	TGCGCCAGCAGCAGATGGAATAGCGGAGGGGGCACAGATACGCAGTATTTT
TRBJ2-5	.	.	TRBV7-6	CASSLGLETQYF	TGTGCCAGCAGCTTAGGTCTGGAGACCCAGTACTTC
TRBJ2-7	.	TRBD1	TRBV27	CASSLLGQGSGEQYF	TGTGCCAGCAGTTTATTGGGACAGGGTAGCGGCGAGCAGTACTTC
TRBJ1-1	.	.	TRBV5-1	CASSLGAITEAFF	TGCGCCAGCAGCTTGGGGGCAATCACTGAAGCTTTCTTT
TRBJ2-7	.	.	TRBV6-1	CASSNGQPQTYEQYF	TGTGCCAGCAGCAATGGACAGCCTCAGACCTACGAGCAGTACTTC
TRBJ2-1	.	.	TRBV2	CASKGRDGGINEQFF	TGTGCCAGCAAGGGTCGGGACGGGGGCATTAATGAGCAGTTCTTC
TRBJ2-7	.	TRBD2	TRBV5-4	CASSRTSPDYEQYF	TGTGCCAGCAGCCGGACTAGCCCAGACTACGAGCAGTACTTC
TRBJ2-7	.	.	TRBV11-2	CASRPIGVGRVQYF	TGTGCCAGCAGGCCAATCGGGGTGGGGCGGGTGCAGTACTTC
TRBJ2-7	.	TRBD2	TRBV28	CASSLLAGEVGQYF	TGTGCCAGCAGTTTACTAGCGGGAGAGGTCGGGCAGTACTTC
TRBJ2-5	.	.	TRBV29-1	CSVVAHQETQYF	TGCAGCGTTGTGGCACACCAAGAGACCCAGTACTTC
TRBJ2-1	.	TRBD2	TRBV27	CASSLAGAYNEQFF	TGTGCCAGCAGTTTAGCGGGAGCCTACAATGAGCAGTTCTTC
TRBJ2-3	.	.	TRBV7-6	CASSLVGFTDTQYF	TGTGCCAGCAGCTTAGTGGGTTTCACAGATACGCAGTATTTT
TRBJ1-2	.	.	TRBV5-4	CASSTNRVNYGYTF	TGTGCCAGCAGCACAAATAGAGTTAACTATGGCTACACCTTC
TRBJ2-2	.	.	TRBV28	CASSMDPLPGELFF	TGTGCCAGCAGTATGGACCCTCTGCCCGGGGAGCTGTTTTTT
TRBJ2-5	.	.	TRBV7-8	CASSLIPRGTPVETQYF	TGTGCCAGCAGCTTAATCCCCCGCGGGACGCCGGTGGAGACCCAGTACTTC